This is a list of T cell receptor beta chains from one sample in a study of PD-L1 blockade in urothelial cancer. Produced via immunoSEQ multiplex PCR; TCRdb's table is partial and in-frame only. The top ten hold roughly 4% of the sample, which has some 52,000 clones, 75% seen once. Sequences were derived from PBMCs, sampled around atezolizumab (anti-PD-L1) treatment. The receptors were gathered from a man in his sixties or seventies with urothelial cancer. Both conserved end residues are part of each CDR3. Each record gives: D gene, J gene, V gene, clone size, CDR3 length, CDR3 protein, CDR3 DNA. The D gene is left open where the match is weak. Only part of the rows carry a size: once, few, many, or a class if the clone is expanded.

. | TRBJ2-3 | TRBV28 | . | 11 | CASRVTDTQYF | TGTGCCAGCCGAGTTACAGATACGCAGTATTTT
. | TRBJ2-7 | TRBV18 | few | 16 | CASSPQWTLTSYEQYF | TGTGCCAGCTCACCACAGTGGACACTGACTTCCTACGAGCAGTACTTC
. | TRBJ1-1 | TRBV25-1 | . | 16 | CASSESPTGKYTEAFF | TGTGCCAGCAGTGAGTCCCCAACAGGGAAATACACTGAAGCTTTCTTT
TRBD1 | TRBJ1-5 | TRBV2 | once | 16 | CASRRTGRDSNQPQHF | TGTGCCAGCAGGAGGACAGGGAGGGATAGCAATCAGCCCCAGCATTTT
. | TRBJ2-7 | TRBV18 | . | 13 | CASSPSGHNEQYF | TGTGCCAGCTCACCGTCGGGACATAACGAGCAGTACTTC
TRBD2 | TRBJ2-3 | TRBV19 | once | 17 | CASRERASGSSTDTQYF | TGTGCCAGTAGGGAGAGGGCTAGCGGGAGTAGCACAGATACGCAGTATTTT
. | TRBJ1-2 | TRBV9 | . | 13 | CASSVGGIYGYTF | TGTGCCAGCAGCGTAGGAGGAATCTATGGCTACACCTTC
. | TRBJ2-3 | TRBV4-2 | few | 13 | CASSQDRTGTQYF | TGTGCCAGCAGCCAAGATAGAACTGGTACGCAGTATTTT
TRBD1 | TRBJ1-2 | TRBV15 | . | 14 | CATSRVTGVDGYTF | TGTGCCACCAGCAGAGTGACAGGGGTTGATGGCTACACCTTC
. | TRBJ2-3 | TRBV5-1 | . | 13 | CASRPGSTDTQYF | TGCGCCAGCAGGCCAGGGAGCACAGATACGCAGTATTTT
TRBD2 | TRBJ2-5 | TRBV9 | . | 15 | CASSPRLAGGETQYF | TGTGCCAGCAGCCCCCGACTAGCGGGAGGGGAGACCCAGTACTTC
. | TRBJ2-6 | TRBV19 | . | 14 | CASNTGAGANVLTF | TGTGCCAGTAATACGGGGGCTGGGGCCAACGTCCTGACTTTC
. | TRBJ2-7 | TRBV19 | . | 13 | CASSETSSYEQYF | TGTGCCAGTAGTGAAACAAGCTCCTACGAGCAGTACTTC
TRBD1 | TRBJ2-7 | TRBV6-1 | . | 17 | CASSEAVGQGRRNEQYF | TGTGCCAGCAGTGAAGCGGTCGGACAGGGTCGGAGGAACGAGCAGTACTTC
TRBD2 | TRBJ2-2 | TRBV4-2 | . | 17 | CASSQAGAGGRTGELFF | TGTGCCAGCAGCCAAGCCGGAGCGGGAGGGCGAACCGGGGAGCTGTTTTTT
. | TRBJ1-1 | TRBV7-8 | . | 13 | CASSLFGNTEAFF | TGTGCCAGCAGCTTATTCGGGAACACTGAAGCTTTCTTT
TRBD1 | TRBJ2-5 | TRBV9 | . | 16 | CASSVETWTGRETQYF | TGTGCCAGCAGCGTAGAGACCTGGACAGGGAGGGAGACCCAGTACTTC
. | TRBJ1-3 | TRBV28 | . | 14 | CASSSPDRGNTIYF | TGTGCCAGCAGTTCCCCGGACAGAGGAAACACCATATATTTT
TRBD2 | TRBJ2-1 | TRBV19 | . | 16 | CASKKPGLAGGNEQFF | TGTGCCAGTAAGAAGCCGGGACTAGCGGGAGGGAATGAGCAGTTCTTC
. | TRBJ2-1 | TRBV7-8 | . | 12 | CASSSRGGKEFF | TGTGCCAGCAGCTCGAGAGGGGGAAAGGAGTTCTTC
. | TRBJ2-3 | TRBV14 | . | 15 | CASSQVRSGVDTQYF | TGTGCCAGCAGCCAAGTACGGTCGGGTGTAGATACGCAGTATTTT
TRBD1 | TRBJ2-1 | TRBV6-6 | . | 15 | CASRGQGGPDNEQFF | TGTGCCAGCAGAGGACAGGGGGGCCCCGACAATGAGCAGTTCTTC
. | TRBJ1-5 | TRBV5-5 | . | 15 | CASSSLTGAREPQHF | TGTGCCAGCAGCTCCCTGACAGGAGCGAGGGAGCCCCAGCATTTT
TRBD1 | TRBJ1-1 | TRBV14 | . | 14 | CASSLTSGGTEAFF | TGTGCCAGCAGCCTAACCTCAGGGGGCACTGAAGCTTTCTTT